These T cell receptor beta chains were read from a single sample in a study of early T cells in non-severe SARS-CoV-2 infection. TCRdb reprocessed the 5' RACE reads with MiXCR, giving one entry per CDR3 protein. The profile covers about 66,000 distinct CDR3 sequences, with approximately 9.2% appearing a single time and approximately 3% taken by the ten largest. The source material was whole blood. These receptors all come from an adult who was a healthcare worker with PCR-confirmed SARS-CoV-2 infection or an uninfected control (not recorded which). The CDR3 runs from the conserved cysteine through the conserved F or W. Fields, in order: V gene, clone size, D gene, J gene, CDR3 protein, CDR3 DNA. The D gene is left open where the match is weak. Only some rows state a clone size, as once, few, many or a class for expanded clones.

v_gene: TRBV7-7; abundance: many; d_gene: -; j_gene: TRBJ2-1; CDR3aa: CASSSSPLGNEQFF; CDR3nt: TGTGCCAGCAGCTCTAGCCCTCTGGGGAATGAGCAGTTCTTC
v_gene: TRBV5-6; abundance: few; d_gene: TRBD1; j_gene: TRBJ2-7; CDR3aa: CASSSTGVGPTYEQYF; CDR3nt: TGTGCCAGCAGCTCAACAGGGGTCGGACCTACCTACGAGCAGTACTTC
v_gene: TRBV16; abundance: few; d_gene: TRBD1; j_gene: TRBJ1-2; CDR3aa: CASSQKRNTGDYGYTF; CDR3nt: TGTGCCAGCAGCCAAAAGAGAAATACAGGGGACTATGGCTACACCTTC
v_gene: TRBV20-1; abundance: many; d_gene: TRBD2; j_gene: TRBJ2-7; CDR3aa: CSANPGARGEQYF; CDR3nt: TGCAGTGCGAACCCCGGGGCGCGGGGGGAGCAGTACTTC
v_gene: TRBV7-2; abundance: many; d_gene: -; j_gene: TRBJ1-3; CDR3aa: CASSFASPGSGNTIYF; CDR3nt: TGTGCCAGCAGCTTTGCTTCCCCCGGCTCTGGAAACACCATATATTTT
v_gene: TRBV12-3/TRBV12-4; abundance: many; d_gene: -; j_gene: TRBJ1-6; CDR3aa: CASSSGGSMDSPLHF; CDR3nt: TGTGCCAGCAGTTCGGGGGGCTCGATGGATTCACCCCTCCACTTT
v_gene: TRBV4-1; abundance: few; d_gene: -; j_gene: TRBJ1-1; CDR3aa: CASSQAYRGRTEAFF; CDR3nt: TGCGCCAGCAGCCAAGCCTACCGGGGGCGAACTGAAGCTTTCTTT
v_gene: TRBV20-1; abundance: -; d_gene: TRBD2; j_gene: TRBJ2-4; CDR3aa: CSARDVREIPLAKNIQYF; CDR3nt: TGCAGTGCTAGAGATGTGCGGGAGATCCCACTAGCCAAAAACATTCAGTACTTC
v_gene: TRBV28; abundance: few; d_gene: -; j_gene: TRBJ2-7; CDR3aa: CASSSGLNEQYF; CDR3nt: TGTGCCAGCAGTTCTGGATTGAACGAGCAGTACTTC
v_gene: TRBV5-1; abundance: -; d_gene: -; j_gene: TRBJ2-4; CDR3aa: CASSLEVYQIQYF; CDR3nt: TGCGCCAGCAGCTTGGAAGTCTACCAAATTCAGTACTTC
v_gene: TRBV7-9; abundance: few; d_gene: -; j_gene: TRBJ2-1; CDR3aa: CASSLWSAGGHEQFF; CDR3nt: TGTGCCAGCAGCTTATGGTCAGCAGGAGGGCATGAGCAGTTCTTC
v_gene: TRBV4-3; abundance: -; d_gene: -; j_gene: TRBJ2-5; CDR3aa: CASSQVSGGGGETQYF; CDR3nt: TGCGCCAGCAGCCAAGTCTCCGGAGGAGGGGGCGAGACCCAGTACTTC
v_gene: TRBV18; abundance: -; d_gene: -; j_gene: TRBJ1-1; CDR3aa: CASSRGPDTEAFF; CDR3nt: TGTGCCAGCTCACGCGGGCCGGACACTGAAGCTTTCTTT
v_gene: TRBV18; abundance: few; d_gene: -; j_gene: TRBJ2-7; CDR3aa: CASSPPTGANEQYF; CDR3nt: TGTGCCAGCTCACCACCCACGGGGGCCAACGAGCAGTACTTC
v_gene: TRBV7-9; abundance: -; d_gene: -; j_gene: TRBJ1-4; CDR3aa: CASSLDRANEKLFF; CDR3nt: TGTGCCAGCAGCTTAGACAGGGCTAATGAAAAACTGTTTTTT
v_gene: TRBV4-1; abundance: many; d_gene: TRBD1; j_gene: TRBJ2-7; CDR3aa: CASSQDRDRPYEQYF; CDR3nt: TGCGCCAGCAGCCAAGACCGGGACAGGCCCTACGAGCAGTACTTC
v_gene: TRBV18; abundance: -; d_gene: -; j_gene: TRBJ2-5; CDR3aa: CASSPGRGQETQYF; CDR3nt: TGTGCCAGCTCACCCGGGCGTGGGCAAGAGACCCAGTACTTC
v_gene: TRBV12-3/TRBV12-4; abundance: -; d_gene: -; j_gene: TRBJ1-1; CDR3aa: CASSLSGGLRDTEAFF; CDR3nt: TGTGCCAGCAGTTTAAGCGGGGGCCTCCGTGACACTGAAGCTTTCTTT
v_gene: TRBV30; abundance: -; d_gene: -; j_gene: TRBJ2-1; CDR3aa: CAWSRLGGPGNEQFF; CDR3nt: TGTGCCTGGAGTCGTCTCGGGGGGCCGGGGAATGAGCAGTTCTTC
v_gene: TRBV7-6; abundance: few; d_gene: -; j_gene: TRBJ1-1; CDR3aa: CASSLLGGRTEAFF; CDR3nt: TGTGCCAGCAGCTTACTTGGGGGCAGGACTGAAGCTTTCTTT
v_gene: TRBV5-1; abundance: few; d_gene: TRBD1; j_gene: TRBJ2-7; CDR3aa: CASSLEGQPYEQYF; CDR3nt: TGCGCCAGCAGCTTGGAGGGACAGCCCTACGAGCAGTACTTC
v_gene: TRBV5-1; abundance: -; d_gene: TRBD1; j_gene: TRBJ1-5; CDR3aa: CASSPDRGMDQPQHF; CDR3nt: TGCGCCAGCAGCCCAGACAGGGGTATGGATCAGCCCCAGCATTTT
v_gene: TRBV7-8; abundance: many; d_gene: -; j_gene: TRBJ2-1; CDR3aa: CASSLGTATYNEQFF; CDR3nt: TGTGCCAGCAGCTTAGGGACGGCGACCTACAATGAGCAGTTCTTC
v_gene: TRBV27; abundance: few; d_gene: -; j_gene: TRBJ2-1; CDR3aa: CASSALLAYNEQFF; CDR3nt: TGTGCCAGCAGTGCCCTCCTAGCGTACAATGAGCAGTTCTTC
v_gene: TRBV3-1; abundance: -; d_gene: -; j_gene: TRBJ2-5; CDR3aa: CASSQAPNSETQYF; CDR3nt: TGTGCCAGCAGCCAAGCCCCCAATAGTGAGACCCAGTACTTC
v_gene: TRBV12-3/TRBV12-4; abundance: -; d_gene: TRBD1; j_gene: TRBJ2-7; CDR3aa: CASSWGQAAYEQYF; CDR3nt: TGTGCCAGCAGTTGGGGACAGGCGGCCTACGAGCAGTACTTC
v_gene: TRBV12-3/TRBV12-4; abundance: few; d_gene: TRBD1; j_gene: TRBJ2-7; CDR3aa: CASSRQGAEQYF; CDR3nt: TGTGCCAGCAGTCGACAGGGGGCCGAGCAGTACTTC
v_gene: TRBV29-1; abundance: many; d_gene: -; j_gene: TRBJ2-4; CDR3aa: CSVGWGSGDKNIQYF; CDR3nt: TGCAGCGTTGGGTGGGGGTCGGGTGACAAAAACATTCAGTACTTC
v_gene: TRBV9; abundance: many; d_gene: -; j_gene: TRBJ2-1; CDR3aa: CASSPQIARNEQFF; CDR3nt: TGTGCCAGCAGCCCTCAGATAGCCCGTAATGAGCAGTTCTTC
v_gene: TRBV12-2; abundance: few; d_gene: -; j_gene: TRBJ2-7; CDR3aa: CASRLVPRGREQYF; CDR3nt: TGTGCAAGTCGCTTAGTTCCCAGGGGGCGCGAGCAGTACTTC
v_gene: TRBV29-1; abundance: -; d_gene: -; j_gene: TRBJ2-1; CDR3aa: CSVDQQSKDEQFF; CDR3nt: TGCAGCGTTGATCAGCAGAGCAAGGATGAGCAGTTCTTC
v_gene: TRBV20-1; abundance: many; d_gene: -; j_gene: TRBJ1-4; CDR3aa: CSAREEGWSEKLFF; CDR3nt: TGCAGTGCTAGAGAAGAGGGTTGGAGCGAAAAACTGTTTTTT
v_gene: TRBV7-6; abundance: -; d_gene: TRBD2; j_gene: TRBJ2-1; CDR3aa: CASSPGTSINEQFF; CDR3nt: TGTGCCAGCAGCCCAGGGACTAGCATTAATGAGCAGTTCTTC
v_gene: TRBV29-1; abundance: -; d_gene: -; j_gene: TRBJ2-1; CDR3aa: CSVESGDLSYNEQFF; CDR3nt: TGCAGCGTTGAATCAGGGGATCTCTCCTACAATGAGCAGTTCTTC
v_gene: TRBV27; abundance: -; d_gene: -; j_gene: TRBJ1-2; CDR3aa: CASSLAGTTSNYGYTF; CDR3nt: TGTGCCAGCAGTTTAGCTGGGACAACCTCTAACTATGGCTACACCTTC
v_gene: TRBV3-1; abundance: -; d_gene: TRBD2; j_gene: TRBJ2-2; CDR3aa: CASTWLAGGELFF; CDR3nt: TGTGCCAGCACCTGGCTAGCGGGCGGGGAGCTGTTTTTT
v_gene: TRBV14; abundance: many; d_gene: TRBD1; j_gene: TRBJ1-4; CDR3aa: CASSQDVGQGTEKLFF; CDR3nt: TGTGCCAGCAGCCAAGATGTGGGACAGGGGACTGAAAAACTGTTTTTT
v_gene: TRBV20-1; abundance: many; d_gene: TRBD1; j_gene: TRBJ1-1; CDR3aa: CSVRGGVAFF; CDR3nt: TGCAGTGTCCGAGGGGGCGTCGCTTTCTTT
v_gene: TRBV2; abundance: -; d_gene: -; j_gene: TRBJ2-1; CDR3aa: CASSSIAWSNEQFF; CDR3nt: TGTGCCAGCAGCAGTATCGCCTGGAGCAATGAGCAGTTCTTC
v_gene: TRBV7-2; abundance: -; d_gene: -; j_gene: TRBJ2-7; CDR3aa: CASSKKDYSYEQYF; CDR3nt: TGTGCCAGCAGCAAAAAGGACTACAGCTACGAGCAGTACTTC
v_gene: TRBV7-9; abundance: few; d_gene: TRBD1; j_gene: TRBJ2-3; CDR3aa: CASSSPQDRGVDTQYF; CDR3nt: TGTGCCAGCAGCTCCCCTCAGGACAGGGGGGTGGATACGCAGTATTTT
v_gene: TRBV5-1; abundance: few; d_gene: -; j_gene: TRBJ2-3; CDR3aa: CASYGATSTDTQYF; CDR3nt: TGCGCCAGCTATGGAGCTACTAGCACAGATACGCAGTATTTT
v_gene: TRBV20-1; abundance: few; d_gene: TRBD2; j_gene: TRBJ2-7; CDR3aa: CSYPLAGVSEQYF; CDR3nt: TGCAGTTACCCTTTAGCGGGAGTCTCCGAGCAGTACTTC
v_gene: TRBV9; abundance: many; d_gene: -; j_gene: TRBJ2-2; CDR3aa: CASSVFDRNTGELFF; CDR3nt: TGTGCCAGCAGCGTGTTCGACAGGAACACCGGGGAGCTGTTTTTT
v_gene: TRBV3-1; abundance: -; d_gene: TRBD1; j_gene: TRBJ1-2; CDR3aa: CASSQVTGANYGYTF; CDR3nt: TGTGCCAGCAGCCAAGTTACAGGGGCCAACTATGGCTACACCTTC
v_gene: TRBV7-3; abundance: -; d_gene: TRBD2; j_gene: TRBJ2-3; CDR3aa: CASSQAGGPDTQYF; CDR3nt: TGTGCCAGCAGCCAAGCGGGAGGCCCCGATACGCAGTATTTT
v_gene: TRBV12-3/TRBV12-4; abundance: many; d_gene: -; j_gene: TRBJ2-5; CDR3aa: CASRQGQETQYF; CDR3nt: TGTGCCAGCAGACAGGGACAAGAGACCCAGTACTTC
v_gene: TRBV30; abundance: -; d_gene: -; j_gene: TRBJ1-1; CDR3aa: CAWSVGGKSTEAFF; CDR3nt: TGTGCCTGGAGTGTCGGGGGCAAGAGCACTGAAGCTTTCTTT
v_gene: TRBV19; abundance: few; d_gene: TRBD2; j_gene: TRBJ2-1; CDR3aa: CASSSYGAGSGSSYNEQFF; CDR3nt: TGTGCCAGTAGTTCATATGGGGCGGGTAGCGGGAGTTCTTACAATGAGCAGTTCTTC
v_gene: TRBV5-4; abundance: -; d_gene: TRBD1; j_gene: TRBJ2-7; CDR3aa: CASSLARGTGGYEQYF; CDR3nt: TGTGCCAGCAGCTTGGCGAGGGGGACAGGGGGATACGAGCAGTACTTC
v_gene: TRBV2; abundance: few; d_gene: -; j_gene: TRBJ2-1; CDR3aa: CASSDLVTEQFF; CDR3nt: TGTGCCAGCAGTGACCTGGTCACTGAGCAGTTCTTC
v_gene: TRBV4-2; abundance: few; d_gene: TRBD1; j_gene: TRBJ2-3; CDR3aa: CASSQGLQGAEDTQYF; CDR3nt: TGTGCCAGCAGCCAAGGTCTCCAGGGGGCTGAAGATACGCAGTATTTT